The clone carrying this T cell receptor (beta chain) was seen a few times. Its target is not known. RNA, once extracted, was reverse transcribed into cDNA for use as the sequencing template. Profiled with immunoSEQ multiplex PCR; TCRdb holds only in-frame clones, not every one. Among about 130,000 clones listed, roughly three fifths were seen once. The data were taken from a study of CD8+ T cells in alopecia areata. Overall study context: Treated patients were given 5 to 10 mg oral tofacitinib twice daily. General study findings and limits: Affected lesional scalp, above all in alopecia totalis/universalis, was more clonal than normal scalp. Mice showed clearer TCR sharing than patients did, a gap that was possibly HLA-related.

From PBMCs, CD4+ and CD8+ T cells were sorted. Trimming cost V 3 bases and J 0 bases, with 7 bases left between them. CDR1 and CDR2 from the germline V gene are SGHNT and YENEEA. This CDR3 has 14 amino acids. The sequenced sample was CD4+ T cells sorted from blood, obtained at week 0. The receptor comes from a human donor with alopecia areata. This chain joins TRBV11-3 and TRBJ2-3; possible D gene TRBD2, 6 bases. This CDR3 is CASSFGGSTDTQYF. The CDR3 DNA sequence: TGTGCCAGCAGCTTCGGGGGTAGCACAGATACGCAGTATTTT. The entire variable domain, with the rest obtained from reference TRBV11-3 and TRBJ2-3, is as follows: EAGVVQSPRYKIIEKKQPVAFWCNPISGHNTLYWYLQNLGQGPELLIRYENEEAVDDSQLPKDRFSAERLKGVDSTLKIQPAELGDSAVYLCASSFGGSTDTQYFGPGTRLTVL.